This T cell receptor beta chain comes out of a study of cytomegalovirus exposure and HLA in healthy donors. With 60 Vbeta and 13 Jbeta primers, the PCR was carried out. Some clones are missing from TCRdb's copy, which holds only in-frame ones; the method was immunoSEQ multiplex PCR. This sample carries 100,000 to 120,000 clones, approximately 79% of them seen once, and the ten largest clones take 6.2%. Germline assignment: CDR1 LNHDA and CDR2 SQIVND (reference sequence). The CDR3 is made up of 17 amino acids. Trimming shortened V by 4 bases and J by 4 bases, and 22 bases separated the two germline ends.

This chain uses TRBV19 with TRBJ1-2; D perhaps matches TRBD1 (6 bases). Sequencing was performed on PBMCs. The clonotype was recovered from a man under 40 in good health and CMV-seropositive. CDR3 amino acids: CASSTTPDSLILYGYTF. Written as DNA, the CDR3 is TGTGCCAGTAGTACAACCCCGGACAGCCTGATACTCTATGGCTACACCTTC.